This TCR beta chain was found in a study of T cells in tuberculosis. Study results and limitations: Smaller distances to GMM-specific TCRs suggested their expansion in active tuberculosis.

After removal of 5 bases from V and 1 base from J, the junction contained 12 bases not matched to a gene. The CDR3 covers 17 residues. Germline CDR1 and CDR2: MDHEN and SYDVKM. Comments on this clone: No antigen is known for it.

The repertoire was sequenced with immunoSEQ multiplex PCR; TCRdb's copy has only in-frame clones and lacks some. This table has about 30,000 clones, less than 95% appearing once. The source of this sequence is a donor aged 10 to 29 with latent tuberculosis or without tuberculosis infection. The sequenced sample was PBMCs. This chain joins TRBV28 and TRBJ2-3; TRBD1 matches 7 bases. CDR3 amino acids: CASSPLTGTSRTDTQYF. DNA for the CDR3: TGTGCCAGCAGTCCCCTGACAGGGACCTCTCGCACAGATACGCAGTATTTT.